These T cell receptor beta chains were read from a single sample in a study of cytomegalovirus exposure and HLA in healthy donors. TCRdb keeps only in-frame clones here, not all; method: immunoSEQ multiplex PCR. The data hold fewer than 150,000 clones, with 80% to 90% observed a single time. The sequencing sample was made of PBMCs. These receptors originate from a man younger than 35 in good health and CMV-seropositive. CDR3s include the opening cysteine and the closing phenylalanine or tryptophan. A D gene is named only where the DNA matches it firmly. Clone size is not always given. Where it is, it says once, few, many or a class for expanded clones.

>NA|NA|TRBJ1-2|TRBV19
CASSPREGTYGYTF
TGTGCCAGTAGTCCCCGGGAGGGAACGTATGGCTACACCTTC
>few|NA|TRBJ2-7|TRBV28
CASSLFVSGLRGQYF
TGTGCCAGCAGTTTATTTGTGAGCGGCCTACGAGGGCAGTACTTC
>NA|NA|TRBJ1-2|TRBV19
CASSVNRVLLSGYTF
TGTGCCAGTAGTGTCAACCGGGTTCTCTTGTCTGGCTACACCTTC
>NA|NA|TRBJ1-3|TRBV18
CASSPRAGDGNTIYF
TGTGCCAGCTCACCCCGGGCAGGGGATGGAAACACCATATATTTT
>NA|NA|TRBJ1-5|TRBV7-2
CASSLEQGGNQPQHF
TGTGCCAGCAGCTTAGAACAGGGAGGCAATCAGCCCCAGCATTTT
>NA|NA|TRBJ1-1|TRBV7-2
CASSLIQGTTEAFF
TGTGCCAGCAGCTTGATACAGGGTACCACTGAAGCTTTCTTT
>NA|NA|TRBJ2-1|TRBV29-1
CSVEEVGGPNNEQFF
TGCAGCGTTGAAGAAGTCGGGGGTCCTAACAATGAGCAGTTCTTC
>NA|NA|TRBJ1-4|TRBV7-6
CASSLALGVANEKLFF
TGTGCCAGCAGCTTAGCCCTAGGGGTGGCGAATGAAAAACTGTTTTTT
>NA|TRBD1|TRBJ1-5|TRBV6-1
CASRGQGWSNQPQHF
TGTGCCAGCAGGGGACAGGGCTGGAGCAATCAGCCCCAGCATTTT
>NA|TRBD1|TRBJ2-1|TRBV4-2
CASSQGKGASYNEQFF
TGTGCCAGCAGCCAAGGGAAGGGGGCCAGTTACAATGAGCAGTTCTTC
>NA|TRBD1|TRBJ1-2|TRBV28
CASSLWGDRGHGYTF
TGTGCCAGCAGTTTATGGGGGGACAGGGGACATGGCTACACCTTC
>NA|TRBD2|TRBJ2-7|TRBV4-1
CASSQKGLAGGYWLGEQYF
TGCGCCAGCAGCCAAAAGGGACTAGCGGGGGGGTATTGGTTAGGCGAGCAGTACTTC
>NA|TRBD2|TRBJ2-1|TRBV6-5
CASSYRGGNNEQFF
TGTGCCAGCAGTTACCGGGGGGGGAACAATGAGCAGTTCTTC
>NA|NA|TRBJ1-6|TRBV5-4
CASSLQQGYNSPLHF
TGTGCCAGCAGCTTGCAACAGGGCTATAATTCACCCCTCCACTTT
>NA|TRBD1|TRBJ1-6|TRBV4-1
CASSQEGGTGVTPLHF
TGCGCCAGCAGCCAAGAAGGCGGGACAGGGGTTACGCCCCTCCACTTT
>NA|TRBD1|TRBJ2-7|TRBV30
CAWSQGSGTGGYEQYF
TGTGCCTGGAGTCAAGGTTCCGGGACAGGGGGCTACGAGCAGTACTTC
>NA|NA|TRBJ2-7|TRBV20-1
CSARAQYEQYF
TGCAGTGCTAGGGCCCAATACGAGCAGTACTTC
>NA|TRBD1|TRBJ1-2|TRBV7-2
CASSPTGTVPNYGYTF
TGTGCCAGCAGCCCAACCGGGACAGTTCCTAACTATGGCTACACCTTC
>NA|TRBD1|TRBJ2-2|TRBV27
CASKPAGTGVTGELFF
TGTGCCAGCAAACCCGCCGGGACAGGGGTTACCGGGGAGCTGTTTTTT
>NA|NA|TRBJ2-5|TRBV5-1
CASSSEGRETQYF
TGCGCCAGCAGCTCGGAGGGGCGAGAGACCCAGTACTTC
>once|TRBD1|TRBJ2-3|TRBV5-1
CASSFLRPGTGTTDTQYF
TGCGCCAGCAGCTTCCTTCGTCCCGGGACAGGGACCACAGATACGCAGTATTTT
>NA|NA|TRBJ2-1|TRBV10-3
CAISELTSRGEQFF
TGTGCCATCAGTGAGTTGACGTCTAGGGGTGAGCAGTTCTTC
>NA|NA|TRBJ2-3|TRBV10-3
CATDRQGTDTQYF
TGTGCCACCGACCGGCAGGGCACAGATACGCAGTATTTT
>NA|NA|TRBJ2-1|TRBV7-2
CASSRKGQISYNEQFF
TGTGCCAGCAGCCGGAAGGGGCAGATCTCCTACAATGAGCAGTTCTTC
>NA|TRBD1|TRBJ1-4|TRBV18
CASSRTGVALSAREKLFF
TGTGCCAGCTCACGGACAGGGGTGGCCCTGTCAGCTCGCGAAAAACTGTTTTTT
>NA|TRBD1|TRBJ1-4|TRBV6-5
CASSYSDRPIEKLFF
TGTGCCAGCAGTTATTCGGACAGGCCTATCGAAAAACTGTTTTTT
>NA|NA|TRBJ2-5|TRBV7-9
CASSGIMGGAETQYF
TGTGCCAGCAGCGGGATTATGGGCGGGGCGGAGACCCAGTACTTC
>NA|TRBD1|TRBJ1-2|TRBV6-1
CASSENRGGGYTF
TGTGCCAGCAGTGAAAACAGGGGTGGAGGCTACACCTTC
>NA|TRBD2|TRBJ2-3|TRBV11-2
CASSSSAGGTDTQYF
TGTGCCAGCAGCTCATCGGCGGGGGGCACAGATACGCAGTATTTT
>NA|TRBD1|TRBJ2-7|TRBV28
CASSSGTVSYEQYF
TGTGCCAGCAGTTCCGGGACAGTCTCCTACGAGCAGTACTTC
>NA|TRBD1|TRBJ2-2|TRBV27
CASSSGGASTGELFF
TGTGCCAGCAGCTCAGGGGGCGCGAGCACCGGGGAGCTGTTTTTT
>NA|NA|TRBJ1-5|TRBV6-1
CASSEARGVGQPQHF
TGTGCCAGCAGTGAAGCGCGGGGTGTGGGTCAGCCCCAGCATTTT
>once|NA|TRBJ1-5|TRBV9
CASSVGKGINQPQHF
TGTGCCAGCAGCGTAGGCAAGGGGATTAATCAGCCCCAGCATTTT
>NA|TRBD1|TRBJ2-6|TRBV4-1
CASSMQGAVSGANVLTF
TGCGCCAGCAGCATGCAGGGGGCGGTCTCTGGGGCCAACGTCCTGACTTTC
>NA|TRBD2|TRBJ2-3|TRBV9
CASSFRPLASGYTDTQYF
TGTGCCAGCAGCTTTCGCCCCCTGGCTAGCGGATACACAGATACGCAGTATTTT
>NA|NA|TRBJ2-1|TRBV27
CASSLGGGHEQFF
TGTGCCAGCAGTTTGGGGGGGGGCCATGAGCAGTTCTTC